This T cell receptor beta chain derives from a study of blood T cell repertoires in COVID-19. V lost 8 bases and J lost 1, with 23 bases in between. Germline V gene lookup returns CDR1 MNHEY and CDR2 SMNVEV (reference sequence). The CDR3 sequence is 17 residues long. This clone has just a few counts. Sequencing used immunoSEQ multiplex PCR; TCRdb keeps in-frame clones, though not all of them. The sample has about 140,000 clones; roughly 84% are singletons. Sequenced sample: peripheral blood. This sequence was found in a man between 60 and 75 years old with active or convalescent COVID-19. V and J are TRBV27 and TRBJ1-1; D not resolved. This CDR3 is CASQRGYGVTPNTEAFF. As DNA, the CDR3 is TGTGCCAGCCAACGCGGGTACGGGGTGACCCCGAACACTGAAGCTTTCTTT.